This T cell receptor beta chain was retrieved from a study of lymphopenia after photon versus proton radiotherapy. TCRdb's table, derived via immunoSEQ multiplex PCR, lists solely in-frame clones and lacks some. There are 53,000 or so clones in the sample; about four fifths occur only once, and 25% to 30% lies in the top ten. In the case of this clone: The antigen is undetermined.

The CDR3 consists of 14 residues. V lost 3 bases and J 0 bases, leaving 5 bases between the germline ends. CDR1 is LNHDA, CDR2 SQIVND, per germline (reference sequence). The study, taken as a whole, reports: Oligoclonal CD8+ Temra expansion after nadir drove photon patients' diversity drop. Post-nadir TCR diversity decline inversely tracked overall survival among those who died. Under photons, naive T cells and diversity fell while effector/memory populations rose. Only patients who died were analyzed for survival; proton advantage is unproven.

The chain has TRBV19 and TRBJ2-2; D gene uncertain. The sequence was obtained from a middle-aged man with gastric cancer. The sample was peripheral blood, taken from a patient treated with photon-based radiotherapy. The CDR3 sequence is CASSIGPNTGELFF. The DNA of the CDR3 is TGTGCCAGTAGTATTGGTCCGAACACCGGGGAGCTGTTTTTT.